A selection of T cell receptor beta chains follows, all from one sample in a study of post-analysis software for immune sequencing data. Using its own MiXCR run on the PCR reads, TCRdb lists one record per CDR3 protein. The table has hundreds of thousands of distinct CDR3 sequences, 59% seen once; the top ten hold about 11%. The sequenced material came from blood. These TCRs come from a girl aged 2 to 10 with multiple sclerosis. The CDR3 runs from the conserved cysteine through the conserved F or W. The D gene is left open where the match is weak. Part of the rows lack a size; the others show once, few, many or a class for expanded clones.

cdr3_aa: CASSLALDTEAFF
cdr3_nt: TGTGCCAGCAGCTTAGCGTTGGACACTGAAGCTTTCTTT
clone_size: few
v_call: TRBV7-9
j_call: TRBJ1-1
d_call: NA

cdr3_aa: CASSYLAGTADTQYF
cdr3_nt: TGTGCCAGCAGCTACTTAGCGGGGACAGCAGATACGCAGTATTTT
clone_size: NA
v_call: TRBV7-2
j_call: TRBJ2-3
d_call: NA

cdr3_aa: CASSTGTPSTGANVLTF
cdr3_nt: TGTGCCAGCAGCACCGGGACTCCGAGCACTGGGGCCAACGTCCTGACTTTC
clone_size: few
v_call: TRBV12-3/TRBV12-4
j_call: TRBJ2-6
d_call: NA

cdr3_aa: CASSPADNEQFF
cdr3_nt: TGCGCCAGCAGCCCTGCGGACAATGAGCAGTTCTTC
clone_size: NA
v_call: TRBV5-1
j_call: TRBJ2-1
d_call: NA

cdr3_aa: CASSYSSVRTEAFF
cdr3_nt: TGTGCCAGCAGTTACTCATCCGTGAGGACTGAAGCTTTCTTT
clone_size: NA
v_call: TRBV6-6
j_call: TRBJ1-1
d_call: NA

cdr3_aa: CASSLGNALAQYF
cdr3_nt: TGTGCCAGCAGTTTGGGTAATGCGTTAGCGCAGTATTTT
clone_size: NA
v_call: TRBV27
j_call: TRBJ2-3
d_call: NA

cdr3_aa: CASSQDLGPLQFF
cdr3_nt: TGCGCCAGCAGCCAAGATCTGGGACCCCTCCAGTTCTTC
clone_size: NA
v_call: TRBV4-1
j_call: TRBJ2-1
d_call: NA

cdr3_aa: CASSYNLGGPNEKLFF
cdr3_nt: TGTGCCAGCAGCTATAACCTAGGGGGGCCTAATGAAAAACTGTTTTTT
clone_size: NA
v_call: TRBV12-3/TRBV12-4
j_call: TRBJ1-4
d_call: NA

cdr3_aa: CSASWGTSSTDTQYF
cdr3_nt: TGCAGTGCTAGCTGGGGGACTTCTAGCACAGATACGCAGTATTTT
clone_size: NA
v_call: TRBV20-1
j_call: TRBJ2-3
d_call: NA

cdr3_aa: CASDPNGLSETQYF
cdr3_nt: TGTGCCAGCGACCCGAACGGGCTATCAGAGACCCAGTACTTC
clone_size: many
v_call: TRBV6-5
j_call: TRBJ2-5
d_call: NA

cdr3_aa: CASSSSSAEQYF
cdr3_nt: TGTGCCAGCAGCTCCTCTAGCGCCGAGCAGTACTTC
clone_size: NA
v_call: TRBV13
j_call: TRBJ2-7
d_call: NA

cdr3_aa: CSARGGSGYTF
cdr3_nt: TGCAGTGCTAGGGGAGGGTCTGGCTACACCTTC
clone_size: NA
v_call: TRBV20-1
j_call: TRBJ1-2
d_call: NA

cdr3_aa: CASSPRSATGNEQFF
cdr3_nt: TGTGCCAGCAGCCCTAGATCCGCCACCGGCAATGAGCAGTTCTTC
clone_size: NA
v_call: TRBV13
j_call: TRBJ2-1
d_call: NA

cdr3_aa: CASSLGREGGYTF
cdr3_nt: TGTGCCAGCAGCTTAGGCCGGGAAGGAGGCTACACCTTC
clone_size: NA
v_call: TRBV7-2
j_call: TRBJ1-2
d_call: NA

cdr3_aa: CASSLVQGEDIQYF
cdr3_nt: TGCGCCAGCAGCTTGGTGCAGGGGGAAGACATTCAGTACTTC
clone_size: NA
v_call: TRBV5-1
j_call: TRBJ2-4
d_call: TRBD1

cdr3_aa: CASTPDRVTYNEQFF
cdr3_nt: TGTGCCAGCACCCCGGACAGGGTCACCTACAATGAGCAGTTCTTC
clone_size: NA
v_call: TRBV12-3/TRBV12-4
j_call: TRBJ2-1
d_call: TRBD1

cdr3_aa: CASRAAGWGTDTQYF
cdr3_nt: TGTGCCAGTAGGGCAGCGGGTTGGGGGACAGATACGCAGTATTTT
clone_size: NA
v_call: TRBV19
j_call: TRBJ2-3
d_call: NA

cdr3_aa: CASSLRRRGGTDTQYF
cdr3_nt: TGTGCCAGCAGCTTACGGCGGCGGGGGGGAACAGATACGCAGTATTTT
clone_size: NA
v_call: TRBV5-4
j_call: TRBJ2-3
d_call: TRBD2

cdr3_aa: CSVEYRPGSTDTQYF
cdr3_nt: TGCAGCGTTGAATATAGGCCGGGGAGCACAGATACGCAGTATTTT
clone_size: NA
v_call: TRBV29-1
j_call: TRBJ2-3
d_call: NA

cdr3_aa: CSARLPGQDYNEQFF
cdr3_nt: TGCAGTGCTAGACTGCCGGGACAGGACTACAATGAGCAGTTCTTC
clone_size: few
v_call: TRBV20-1
j_call: TRBJ2-1
d_call: TRBD1

cdr3_aa: CASSFVAGISYNEQFF
cdr3_nt: TGTGCCAGCAGCTTCGTAGCGGGGATCTCCTACAATGAGCAGTTCTTC
clone_size: NA
v_call: TRBV5-5
j_call: TRBJ2-1
d_call: TRBD2

cdr3_aa: CASSLSQTGAYEQYF
cdr3_nt: TGCGCCAGCAGCCTGAGCCAGACAGGGGCCTACGAGCAGTACTTC
clone_size: few
v_call: TRBV5-1
j_call: TRBJ2-7
d_call: TRBD1

cdr3_aa: CASSLTPGLAGSYEQYF
cdr3_nt: TGTGCCAGCAGTTTAACTCCTGGACTAGCGGGTTCCTACGAGCAGTACTTC
clone_size: NA
v_call: TRBV12-3/TRBV12-4
j_call: TRBJ2-7
d_call: TRBD2

cdr3_aa: CASSEAGGVGNGYTF
cdr3_nt: TGTGCCAGCAGTGAAGCCGGAGGGGTTGGGAATGGCTACACCTTC
clone_size: NA
v_call: TRBV2
j_call: TRBJ1-2
d_call: NA

cdr3_aa: CASRTSGADTQYF
cdr3_nt: TGTGCCAGCAGGACTAGCGGGGCAGATACGCAGTATTTT
clone_size: NA
v_call: TRBV6-5
j_call: TRBJ2-3
d_call: TRBD2

cdr3_aa: CASSAPEGGASYGYTF
cdr3_nt: TGTGCCAGCAGCGCGCCGGAAGGGGGGGCCAGCTATGGCTACACCTTC
clone_size: few
v_call: TRBV4-2
j_call: TRBJ1-2
d_call: NA

cdr3_aa: CASSLPTRGETQYF
cdr3_nt: TGTGCCAGCAGCTTGCCGACTAGGGGGGAGACCCAGTACTTC
clone_size: NA
v_call: TRBV13
j_call: TRBJ2-5
d_call: NA

cdr3_aa: CAVGLSGYEQYF
cdr3_nt: TGTGCCGTGGGACTTTCGGGCTACGAGCAGTACTTC
clone_size: NA
v_call: TRBV10-3
j_call: TRBJ2-7
d_call: NA

cdr3_aa: CASSLQSGIRTEAFF
cdr3_nt: TGTGCCAGCAGCTTACAATCTGGGATAAGGACTGAAGCTTTCTTT
clone_size: NA
v_call: TRBV7-2
j_call: TRBJ1-1
d_call: NA

cdr3_aa: CASKQTGDTDTQYF
cdr3_nt: TGCGCCAGCAAGCAAACAGGGGACACAGATACGCAGTATTTT
clone_size: NA
v_call: TRBV5-1
j_call: TRBJ2-3
d_call: TRBD1

cdr3_aa: CASSQEPGVNTEAFF
cdr3_nt: TGTGCCAGCAGCCAAGAGCCAGGGGTGAACACTGAAGCTTTCTTT
clone_size: NA
v_call: TRBV4-2
j_call: TRBJ1-1
d_call: NA

cdr3_aa: CASQSSVQETQYF
cdr3_nt: TGTGCCAGCCAATCCTCGGTCCAAGAGACCCAGTACTTC
clone_size: NA
v_call: TRBV2
j_call: TRBJ2-5
d_call: NA

cdr3_aa: CASSFYRQAGNGELFF
cdr3_nt: TGCGCCAGCAGTTTTTATCGACAGGCAGGGAACGGGGAGCTGTTTTTT
clone_size: NA
v_call: TRBV5-1
j_call: TRBJ2-2
d_call: NA

cdr3_aa: CASSKWADTQYF
cdr3_nt: TGTGCCAGCTCAAAGTGGGCAGATACGCAGTATTTT
clone_size: few
v_call: TRBV18
j_call: TRBJ2-3
d_call: NA

cdr3_aa: CASSPQLLTESEAFF
cdr3_nt: TGTGCCAGCTCACCCCAACTATTGACCGAATCTGAAGCTTTCTTT
clone_size: NA
v_call: TRBV18
j_call: TRBJ1-1
d_call: NA

cdr3_aa: CAISAQRGNYEQYF
cdr3_nt: TGTGCCATCAGTGCCCAGCGGGGGAACTACGAGCAGTACTTC
clone_size: few
v_call: TRBV10-3
j_call: TRBJ2-7
d_call: TRBD2

cdr3_aa: CSVDQGMGGYTF
cdr3_nt: TGCAGCGTGGATCAGGGAATGGGTGGCTACACCTTC
clone_size: few
v_call: TRBV29-1
j_call: TRBJ1-2
d_call: NA

cdr3_aa: CASSGDRSSYEQYF
cdr3_nt: TGTGCCAGCAGCGGGGACAGGAGCTCCTACGAGCAGTACTTC
clone_size: few
v_call: TRBV7-9
j_call: TRBJ2-7
d_call: TRBD1

cdr3_aa: CANQPRLAGVYVAKNIQYF
cdr3_nt: TGTGCCAACCAGCCCCGTCTAGCGGGGGTATACGTAGCCAAAAACATTCAGTACTTC
clone_size: NA
v_call: TRBV25-1
j_call: TRBJ2-4
d_call: TRBD2

cdr3_aa: CASSLASGNRQFF
cdr3_nt: TGTGCCAGCAGCTTAGCTAGCGGGAACCGGCAGTTCTTC
clone_size: NA
v_call: TRBV13
j_call: TRBJ2-1
d_call: TRBD2

cdr3_aa: CASSPGRSSTDTQYF
cdr3_nt: TGTGCCAGCAGCCCGGGCCGGTCTAGCACAGATACGCAGTATTTT
clone_size: few
v_call: TRBV3-1
j_call: TRBJ2-3
d_call: NA

cdr3_aa: CASTPRTSGYNEQFF
cdr3_nt: TGTGCCAGCACTCCTCGGACTAGCGGATACAATGAGCAGTTCTTC
clone_size: NA
v_call: TRBV27
j_call: TRBJ2-1
d_call: TRBD2

cdr3_aa: CAWTPGQGESYTF
cdr3_nt: TGTGCCTGGACCCCCGGACAGGGGGAAAGCTACACCTTC
clone_size: NA
v_call: TRBV30
j_call: TRBJ1-2
d_call: TRBD1

cdr3_aa: CAMGDGQGHEQYF
cdr3_nt: TGTGCCATGGGGGACGGACAGGGCCACGAGCAGTACTTC
clone_size: NA
v_call: TRBV10-3
j_call: TRBJ2-7
d_call: TRBD1